This T cell receptor beta chain originates from a study of OX40 agonist ivuxolimab in advanced cancers. Across the study: Aged roughly 23 to 80 with a mean of roughly 65 years, they were almost 85% male. Prior checkpoint blockade (anti-PD-1, anti-PD-L1 or anti-CTLA-4) was permitted; around 39% had it. Three dose-escalation patients had partial responses: one with hepatocellular carcinoma and two with cutaneous melanoma.

CDR3 length: 14 residues. V lost 4 bases, J lost 7 bases, and 16 bases lay in between. Germline-derived CDR1 and CDR2 are SNHLY and FYNNEI. The assay was immunoSEQ multiplex PCR, and TCRdb's table has in-frame clones only and misses some. The table lists 70,000 to 85,000 clones, around 86% of them singletons. The J gene is TRBJ1-2, the V gene TRBV2, with D possibly TRBD1 on 6 matching bases. This sequence originates from an adult with an advanced solid tumor such as melanoma, head and neck, liver or kidney cancer. The sequenced sample was CD4+ or CD8+ T cells sorted from blood, obtained in a trial of the OX40 agonist ivuxolimab. The CDR3 DNA reads as TGTGCCAGCAGTGGAAATACAGGGATTCGTGGCTACACCTTC. Protein product: CASSGNTGIRGYTF.